This section outlines one TCR beta chain sequence together with its context. The sample originates from a study of blood T cell repertoires in COVID-19. In the study overall: Samples came from the United States, Italy and Spain, spanning acute and convalescent COVID-19. The analysed material was cDNA or gDNA that came from T cells, B-cell-depleted T cells, or PBMCs.

V lost 4 bases, J lost 2 bases, and 15 bases lay in between. Germline V CDR1 and CDR2: SGHDT, YYEEEE. CDR3 size: 15 residues. Participants were aged roughly 18 to 90 years from more than 20 US areas. In the source study's methods: Reference gene primer amplification yielded estimated nucleated cell counts. This table comes from immunoSEQ multiplex PCR, and its TCRdb copy is limited to in-frame clones, with some not included. That table furnishes V, J and clone size, whereas the DNA furnished D and trimming. The sample shows about 270,000 clones, 80% to 90% of them seen only once. This clonotype was obtained from a woman younger than 35 who had recovered from COVID-19. Input material: PBMCs or T cells enriched from blood (not recorded which). The chain recombines TRBV5-6 with TRBJ1-2; D possibly corresponds to TRBD1 (6 bases). Here the CDR3 reads CASSRPGGSNYGYTF. The CDR3 nucleotides are TGTGCCAGCAGCCGCCCGGGGGGCTCCAACTATGGCTACACCTTC.